Below are 4 T cell receptor beta chains sequenced from a single sample in a study of blood T cells in healthy people across ages. Using a J-beta primer mix together with a sample-barcoded 5' primer, a second PCR was run for roughly 7 to 12 cycles. TCRdb fed the 5' RACE reads into MiXCR, producing one record per CDR3 protein. The sample carries about 1,400,000 distinct CDR3 sequences, roughly 64% recorded once. The source material was blood. The origin of the receptors is a man aged 18 to 29 in good health.

V gene TRBV7-2 combines with J gene TRBJ2-1, with a weak D call TRBD2 (5 bases). The CDR3 sequence is 13 residues long. Per the germline V gene, CDR1 is SGHTA and CDR2 is FQGNSA. Trimming cost V 5 bases and J 7 bases, with 12 bases left between them. The CDR3 spells CASSPDTGNEQFF. CDR3 DNA sequence: TGTGCCAGCAGCCCCGACACGGGAAATGAGCAGTTCTTC.

This clonotype came up a few times. This rearrangement joins TRBV29-1 to TRBJ2-5; 8 nucleotides line up with TRBD1. The germline gives CDR1 SQVTM, CDR2 ANQGSEA. The CDR3 is 13 amino acids. Trimming cost V 7 bases and J 5 bases; bases outside gene matches: 9. The CDR3 spells CSARGPPMETQYF. The CDR3 nucleotides are TGCAGCGCCAGGGGGCCCCCGATGGAGACCCAGTACTTC.

The gene calls are TRBV5-1 and TRBJ2-7; 7 positions agree with TRBD2. Germline V gene lookup returns CDR1 SGHRS and CDR2 YFSETQ. The V and J ends lost 0 bases and 2 bases, in that order; junction bases with no gene match: 11. The CDR3 covers 17 residues. CDR3 sequence: CASSLAESGGSPYEQYF. For the CDR3, the DNA is TGCGCCAGCAGCTTGGCCGAATCCGGCGGGAGTCCCTACGAGCAGTACTTC.

The chain has TRBV25-1 and TRBJ1-2; a weak D match, TRBD1 (5 bases). This CDR3 spans 14 amino acids. The germline V gene encodes CDR1 MGHDK and CDR2 SYGVNS. V lost 5 bases, J lost 6 bases, and 16 bases lay in between. CDR3 sequence: CASSIMGTENGYTF. The DNA for the CDR3 is TGTGCCAGCAGTATCATGGGGACGGAGAATGGCTACACCTTC.